This entry lists 6 T cell receptor beta chains sequenced from one sample in a study of T cell repertoires in aging, cancer and after chemotherapy. Multiplex touch-down PCR with TRB-A/B primers amplified rearranged V-D-J TRB sequences. TCRdb re-derived calls from the multiplex PCR reads in MiXCR, one entry per CDR3 protein. The repertoire has approximately 8,600 distinct CDR3 sequences, approximately 25% of them found once; the top ten carry less than 3.5%. Peripheral blood genomic DNA, not sorted cells or RNA, was the template. The specimen was blood. The receptors come from a human donor with a blood cancer.

This clonotype is medium-sized. V is TRBV5-4 and J is TRBJ1-2, with D perhaps matching TRBD1 (6 bases). The CDR3 is made up of 14 amino acids. Germline loops: CDR1 SGHNT, CDR2 YYREEE (reference sequence). V dropped 3 bases and J dropped 2 bases, with 11 bases sitting between them. The CDR3 region has the DNA TGTGCCAGCAGCTACGACAGGTTAAACTATGGCTACACCTTC. Translated, it gives CASSYDRLNYGYTF.

This clonotype ranks as medium-sized (0.01 to 0.1%). This chain's CDR3 is CASNSGQADTQYF. As DNA, the CDR3 is TGTGCCAGTAACTCAGGACAGGCCGATACGCAGTATTTT. J is TRBJ2-3 and V is TRBV19; 7 nucleotides agree with TRBD1. Trimming took 7 bases from V and 6 from J; bases not matched to a gene: 7. Germline values: CDR1 LNHDA, CDR2 SQIVND (reference sequence). CDR3 length: 13 residues.

As regards this clonotype: A much more abundant neighbour one base away suggests this may be a read error. The chain has TRBV19 and TRBJ1-2; D gene uncertain. V lost 8 bases and J 5 bases, leaving 15 bases between the germline ends. From germline, CDR1 is LNHDA and CDR2 SQIVND (reference sequence). The CDR3 is 13 amino acids. The DNA of the CDR3 is TGTGCCAGTGGTTTTTCAGGACGATATGGCTACACCTTC. Translating gives CASGFSGRYGYTF.

The gene calls are TRBV29-1 and TRBJ2-1; 9 bases map to TRBD2. This CDR3 is 18 amino acids long. Germline V gene sequence: CDR1 SQVTM, CDR2 ANQGSEA. The DNA for the CDR3 is TGCAGTGCTAGAGATTTTGGACCCCCGGGACTAGCTTACCCTGAGCAGTTCTTC. Translation gives CSARDFGPPGLAYPEQFF.

Concerning this clonotype itself: A much larger clone lies one base from this, so it may be a read error. The chain employs TRBV15 and TRBJ1-1, with 9 bases that match TRBD1. The germline gives CDR1 LNHNV, CDR2 YYDKDF (reference sequence). The CDR3 is 13 amino acids. The CDR3 DNA is TGTGCCACCAGCGGGACAGGGTGGACTGAAGCTTTATTT. It encodes CATSGTGWTEALF. The full variable domain, its missing parts supplied by reference TRBV15 and TRBJ1-1, is DAMVIQNPRYQVTQFGKPVTLSCSQTLNHNVMYWYQQKSSQAPKLLFHYYDKDFNNEADTPDNFQSRRPNTSFCFLDIRSPGLGDTAMYLCATSGTGWTEALFGQGTRLTVV.

This clonotype was counted only a few times. At one end the junction does not follow the germline gene, possibly because of a read error. This sequence joins TRBV5-4 and TRBJ2-3, with TRBD1 as a possible D gene (6 bases). Germline CDR1 reads SGHNT; CDR2 reads YYREEE (reference sequence). The CDR3 has 16 amino acids. The CDR3 loop reads CASSLFVGAVADTQYF. The CDR3 DNA reads TGCGCCAGCAGCTTGTTTGTGGGGGCCGTCGCAGATACGCAGTATTTT.